This T cell receptor beta chain is drawn from a study of a mutant IDH1 vaccine in newly diagnosed glioma. Overall study: Vaccinations were initiated 4-6 weeks following radiotherapy alone, or were given together with temozolomide cycles. Averaging roughly 40 years of age, treated patients were about 62% male and 37.5% female.

Assay: immunoSEQ multiplex PCR; the TCRdb copy retains only in-frame clones and omits some. The sample lists roughly 49,000 clones; 85% to 95% were seen once. Trimming cost V 4 bases and J 4 bases; bases outside gene matches: 7. Looked up from germline, CDR1 is MNHNS and CDR2 is SASEGT. The CDR3 is 14 residues long. On this clone: Antigen: not known.

This sample's time point: week 35, safety follow-up. Doses comprised 300 ug of mutant IDH1 20-mer peptide each, plus topical imiquimod. Donors had new IDH1-mutant astrocytomas of WHO grade 3 or 4 (ATRX-lost). The chain uses TRBV6-1 and TRBJ2-7, with 7 bases identical to TRBD2. Source: PBMCs, taken from a glioma patient whose treatment included an IDH1 peptide vaccine. The clonotype originates from a man aged 45 to 65 with glioma. The CDR3 sequence: CASSGMGGSYEQYF. For the CDR3, the DNA is TGTGCCAGCAGTGGGATGGGCGGGAGTTACGAGCAGTACTTC.